A selection of T cell receptor beta chains follows, all from one sample in a study of human T cells and chemical hapten exposure. Each CDR3 protein is one row after TCRdb ran MiXCR on the RACE reads. The sample holds fewer than 45,000 distinct CDR3 sequences, 10% seen once. Sequencing used whole blood, obtained in connection with sensitization to the hapten diphenylcyclopropenone (DPC). The receptors derive from a man aged 50 or older with alopecia areata. Some clones in this sample may be carry-over from other donors' samples. CDR3s include the opening cysteine and the closing phenylalanine or tryptophan. The order of the fields is clone size, V gene, J gene, D gene, CDR3 length, CDR3 DNA, CDR3 protein. The D gene is left open where the match is weak. Size is stated as once, few, many, or a class for an expanded clone.

many,TRBV7-8,TRBJ2-5,.,13,TGTGCCAGCAGCTGGGAGTACCAAGAGACCCAGTACTTC,CASSWEYQETQYF
many,TRBV20-1,TRBJ1-2,.,14,TGCAGTGCTAGAGATCCCAGGGGCGGGTATGGCTACACCTTC,CSARDPRGGYGYTF
few,TRBV28,TRBJ2-2,.,16,TGTGCCAGCAGTTTGGGGGCAGGGAGCCGCACCGGGGAGCTGTTTTTT,CASSLGAGSRTGELFF
few,TRBV9,TRBJ1-4,.,15,TGTGCCAGCAGCCCCGGTTCTGGGTATAATGAAAAACTGTTTTTT,CASSPGSGYNEKLFF
many,TRBV25-1,TRBJ2-7,.,16,TGTGCCAGCAGTGAAACCCTGGGACGGGGAATCTACGAGCAGTACTTC,CASSETLGRGIYEQYF
many,TRBV6-6,TRBJ1-3,TRBD1,17,TGTGCCAGCAGTTACTCGTGGGACAGGGAGTCTGGAAACACCATATATTTT,CASSYSWDRESGNTIYF
many,TRBV20-1,TRBJ1-5,TRBD1,14,TGCAGTGCTAAACAGGGGGCGTCTAGTCAGCCCCAGCATTTT,CSAKQGASSQPQHF
many,TRBV7-2,TRBJ2-5,TRBD2,16,TGTGCCAGCAGCTTAGGGTTTGCGGGAGAGGTGGAGACCCAGTACTTC,CASSLGFAGEVETQYF
many,TRBV7-2,TRBJ2-1,TRBD2,17,TGTGCCAGCAGCTTAGTGTCCGTGGGGGAGGGCTACAATGAGCAGTTCTTC,CASSLVSVGEGYNEQFF
many,TRBV28,TRBJ2-7,TRBD1,15,TGTGCCAGCAGTTTTACCGGGACAGTCTCCTACGAGCAGTACTTC,CASSFTGTVSYEQYF
once,TRBV4-1,TRBJ2-2,.,13,TGCGCCAGCAGCCGAGGCGCCACCGGGGAGCTGTTTTTT,CASSRGATGELFF
few,TRBV12-3/TRBV12-4,TRBJ1-5,TRBD1,14,TGTGCCAGCAGTACCCGACAGGGCTTCCAGCCCCAGCATTTT,CASSTRQGFQPQHF
few,TRBV28,TRBJ2-1,.,13,TGTGCCAGCAGTTTCTCTGGAAACAATGAGCAGTTCTTC,CASSFSGNNEQFF
few,TRBV19,TRBJ2-1,.,13,TGTGCCAGTAGTACCACAGCTAGGGATGAGCAGTTCTTC,CASSTTARDEQFF